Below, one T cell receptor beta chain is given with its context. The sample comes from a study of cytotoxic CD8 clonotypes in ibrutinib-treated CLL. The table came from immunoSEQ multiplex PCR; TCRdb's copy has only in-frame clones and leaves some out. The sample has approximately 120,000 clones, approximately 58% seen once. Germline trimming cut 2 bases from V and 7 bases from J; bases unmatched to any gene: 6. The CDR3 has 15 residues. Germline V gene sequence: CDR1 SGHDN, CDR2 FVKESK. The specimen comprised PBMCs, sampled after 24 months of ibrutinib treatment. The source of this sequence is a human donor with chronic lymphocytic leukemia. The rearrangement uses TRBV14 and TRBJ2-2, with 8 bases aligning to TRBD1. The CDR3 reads CASSQRAGGGGELFF. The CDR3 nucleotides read TGTGCCAGCAGCCAAAGGGCAGGGGGCGGCGGGGAGCTGTTTTTT.